A selection of T cell receptor beta chains follows, all from one sample in a study of cytomegalovirus exposure and HLA in healthy donors. Produced via immunoSEQ multiplex PCR; TCRdb's table is partial and in-frame only. Of approximately 120,000 clones listed, about 83% are singletons. Sequencing input: PBMCs. Every receptor here comes from a female donor in good health and CMV-seronegative. CDR3s include the opening cysteine and the closing phenylalanine or tryptophan. A D gene is named only where the DNA matches it firmly. Size values are once, few and many counts, or a class for expanded clones, and some rows have none.

J gene | V gene | clone size | D gene | CDR3 protein | CDR3 DNA
TRBJ2-4 | TRBV21-1 | . | . | CASRRENGTKNIQYF | TGTGCCAGCCGTAGGGAGAACGGGACCAAAAACATTCAGTACTTC
TRBJ2-2 | TRBV5-5 | . | . | CASSRQYTGELFF | TGTGCCAGCAGCCGACAGTACACCGGGGAGCTGTTTTTT
TRBJ2-5 | TRBV7-2 | . | TRBD2 | CASSLGTSGGLMETQYF | TGTGCCAGCAGCTTAGGGACTAGCGGGGGGTTGATGGAGACCCAGTACTTC
TRBJ2-7 | TRBV5-6 | . | . | CASSISRRAYEQYF | TGTGCCAGCAGCATCTCTAGACGGGCCTACGAGCAGTACTTC
TRBJ1-2 | TRBV27 | . | . | CASSDNRVRGYTF | TGTGCCAGCAGTGACAACAGGGTGCGAGGCTACACCTTC
TRBJ1-2 | TRBV13 | once | TRBD1 | CASSSDRGYGYTF | TGTGCCAGCAGCTCGGACAGGGGCTATGGCTACACCTTC
TRBJ2-7 | TRBV7-9 | once | . | CASSPVRHEQYF | TGTGCCAGCAGCCCGGTGCGGCACGAGCAGTACTTC
TRBJ2-1 | TRBV10-2 | . | . | CASSVSSSSYNEQFF | TGCGCCAGCAGTGTGAGCTCCTCCTCCTACAATGAGCAGTTCTTC
TRBJ2-3 | TRBV7-2 | . | TRBD2 | CASSLASPVGGSGTDTQYF | TGTGCCAGCAGCTTAGCCTCACCAGTGGGGGGGTCGGGCACAGATACGCAGTATTTT
TRBJ1-2 | TRBV11-2 | once | . | CASSPDRIRSAGYTF | TGTGCCAGCAGCCCCGATCGTATTAGGAGCGCTGGCTACACCTTC
TRBJ1-6 | TRBV4-1 | . | TRBD1 | CASSGQGANYNSPLHF | TGCGCCAGCAGCGGGCAGGGGGCGAACTATAATTCACCCCTCCACTTT
TRBJ1-3 | TRBV11-2 | . | TRBD1 | CASLSLEGQSSGNTIYF | TGTGCCAGTCTCTCTTTGGAGGGACAGAGCTCTGGAAACACCATATATTTT
TRBJ2-7 | TRBV4-1 | few | . | CASSPGSVQEQYF | TGCGCCAGCAGCCCCGGGAGTGTCCAGGAGCAGTACTTC
TRBJ2-3 | TRBV6-6 | . | . | CASRVADTQYF | TGTGCCAGCAGAGTAGCAGATACGCAGTATTTT
TRBJ2-3 | TRBV4-2 | once | TRBD2 | CASSQTSGGPDTQYF | TGTGCCAGCAGCCAGACTAGCGGGGGACCGGATACGCAGTATTTT
TRBJ2-1 | TRBV5-5 | . | TRBD2 | CASSLGGGSYNEQFF | TGTGCCAGCAGCTTGGGGGGGGGCTCCTACAATGAGCAGTTCTTC